The 16 T cell receptor beta chains listed next were all sequenced from one sample in a study of blood T cell repertoires in COVID-19. The assay was immunoSEQ multiplex PCR, and TCRdb's table has in-frame clones only and misses some. In the table there are roughly 200,000 clones, 90% of which are singletons. Sequenced material: peripheral blood. The receptor set was obtained from a man between 45 and 60 years old with acute or convalescent COVID-19.

V is TRBV28 and J is TRBJ2-1; D unresolved. Germline-derived CDR1 and CDR2 are MDHEN and SYDVKM. There are 11 residues in the CDR3. V was cut by 4 bases and J by 5 bases, with 3 bases left in between. Here the CDR3 reads CASSSNNEQFF. Written as DNA, the CDR3 is TGTGCCAGCAGTTCCAACAATGAGCAGTTCTTC.

This chain uses TRBV27 with TRBJ2-1; D is undetermined. The V gene's germline CDR1 is MNHEY and CDR2 SMNVEV (reference sequence). The CDR3 is 15 residues long. V was trimmed by 0 bases and J by 4 bases, leaving 10 bases between them. DNA for the CDR3: TGTGCCAGCAGTTTATCGAGTTTGTGGTACAATGAGCAGTTCTTC. Translated: CASSLSSLWYNEQFF.

J is TRBJ2-7 and V is TRBV24-1, with a weak D call TRBD1 (7 bases). The CDR3 has 13 residues. Trimming stripped 10 bases from V and 7 bases from J, with 19 bases between. CDR1 KGHDR and CDR2 SFDVKD come from the germline V gene. The CDR3 is CATTGWRDGEQYF. The CDR3 coding sequence is TGTGCCACGACAGGGTGGAGGGACGGGGAGCAGTACTTC.

The CDR3 here is CASRLSDSSGNTIYF. In DNA, the CDR3 is TGTGCCAGCAGACTTAGTGACAGCTCTGGAAACACCATATATTTT. The chain combines TRBV6-5 with TRBJ1-3, with D possibly TRBD1 on 5 matching bases. The CDR3 is 15 residues long. Germline CDR1 and CDR2: MNHEY and SVGAGI. With 6 bases removed from V and 0 bases from J, the gap between germline ends came to 12 bases.

V usage is TRBV19 and J usage is TRBJ2-4; D is unclear. The CDR3 has 15 residues. The V end was cut by 1 base, the J end by 2 bases, with 9 bases between. Germline values: CDR1 LNHDA, CDR2 SQIVND (reference sequence). CDR3 amino acids: CASSIGFGSKNIQYF. The CDR3 region has the DNA TGTGCCAGTAGTATAGGGTTCGGTTCCAAAAACATTCAGTACTTC.

The CDR3 DNA reads TGTGCCAGCAGCCACCGACTAGCGCCCTACACCGGGGAGCTGTTTTTT. It is translated as CASSHRLAPYTGELFF. V and J are TRBV7-9 and TRBJ2-2; 8 nucleotides line up with TRBD2. Trimming removed 5 bases from V and 3 bases from J; junction bases left unmatched: 8. Germline loops: CDR1 SEHNR, CDR2 FQNEAQ (reference sequence). This CDR3 region has 16 residues.

The chain joins TRBV19 to TRBJ2-3; TRBD1 aligns across 9 bases. The J segment lost 5 bases and the V segment lost 5 bases, leaving 8 bases of the junction unmatched. The CDR3 loop spans 15 amino acids. Germline V gene sequence: CDR1 LNHDA, CDR2 SQIVND (reference sequence). The CDR3 region has the DNA TGTGCCAGTAGTTCCAGGACAGGGGTGGGAGATACGCAGTATTTT. It yields the protein CASSSRTGVGDTQYF.

V is TRBV5-1 and J is TRBJ2-3; TRBD1 matches at 7 bases. The CDR3 loop spans 15 amino acids. V shed 1 base, J shed 0 bases, and the junction held 2 bases outside the gene matches. From germline, CDR1 is SGHRS and CDR2 YFSETQ. CDR3 region: CASSLPTGSTDTQYF. CDR3 coding DNA: TGCGCCAGCAGCTTGCCGACAGGGAGCACAGATACGCAGTATTTT. The whole variable domain, remainder taken from reference TRBV5-1 and TRBJ2-3, is KAGVTQTPRYLIKTRGQQVTLSCSPISGHRSVSWYQQTPGQGLQFLFEYFSETQRNKGNFPGRFSGRQFSNSRSEMNVSTLELGDSALYLCASSLPTGSTDTQYFGPGTRLTVL.

This chain uses TRBV9 with TRBJ1-2, with 9 bases identical to TRBD1. CDR3 length: 17 residues. Germline-derived CDR1 and CDR2 are SGDLS and YYNGEE. After removal of 6 bases from V and 4 bases from J, the junction contained 16 bases not matched to a gene. CDR3 protein: CASTAPPRTGVGYGYTF. CDR3 nucleotides: TGTGCCAGCACCGCCCCCCCGAGGACAGGGGTCGGCTATGGCTACACCTTC.

This chain links TRBV28 with TRBJ2-2; weak D call: TRBD2 (6 bases). CDR1 is MDHEN and CDR2 is SYDVKM in the germline V gene. The CDR3 is 15 residues long. V was shortened by 5 bases and J by 1 base, with 11 bases between the two germline ends. CDR3 sequence reads: CASSPSSGNTGELFF. The CDR3 DNA follows: TGTGCCAGCAGTCCGAGTAGCGGGAACACCGGGGAGCTGTTTTTT.

The chain employs TRBV28 and TRBJ1-4, with D perhaps TRBD1 (5 bases). The germline V gene has CDR1 MDHEN and CDR2 SYDVKM. The CDR3 totals 14 residues. The V and J ends lost 3 bases and 5 bases respectively, with 10 bases between them. As DNA, the CDR3 is TGTGCCAGCAGTTTGCTCAGGGTAAATGAAAAACTGTTTTTT. It codes for CASSLLRVNEKLFF. Using reference TRBV28 and TRBJ1-4 for the parts outside the CDR3, the full variable domain is DVKVTQSSRYLVKRTGEKVFLECVQDMDHENMFWYRQDPGLGLRLIYFSYDVKMKEKGDIPEGYSVSREKKERFSLILESASTNQTSMYLCASSLLRVNEKLFFGSGTQLSVL.

CDR3 in amino acids: CASSHVLKGDRGNYGYTF. Here the CDR3 DNA reads TGCGCCAGCAGCCACGTGTTGAAAGGGGACAGGGGGAACTATGGCTACACCTTC. This chain joins TRBV4-1 and TRBJ1-2, with 11 bases that match TRBD1. V lost 3 bases, J lost 2 bases, and 11 bases stayed unmatched. Germline V gives CDR1 MGHRA, CDR2 YSYEKL. The CDR3 sequence is 18 residues long.

V usage is TRBV2 and J usage is TRBJ2-7, with D tentatively TRBD2 (6 bases). The V gene's germline CDR1 is SNHLY and CDR2 FYNNEI. The CDR3 is made up of 13 amino acids. V lost 5 bases, J lost 7 bases, and 15 bases lay in between. For the CDR3, the DNA is TGTGCCAGCAGTTACACTAGCCGAGCGGAGCAGTACGTC. It translates to CASSYTSRAEQYV.

The gene calls are TRBV20-1 and TRBJ2-1; D uncertain. This CDR3 has 11 residues. Germline V gene data show CDR1 as DFQATT and CDR2 as SNEGSKA (reference sequence). Trimming removed 0 bases at V and 6 bases at J, with 3 bases between. The CDR3 region is CSARDINEQFF. The CDR3 region has the DNA TGCAGTGCTAGAGATATCAATGAGCAGTTCTTC.

The V call is TRBV15, the J call TRBJ2-7, with TRBD1 matching 8 bases. The V and J ends lost 1 base and 0 bases, in that order; junction bases with no gene match: 5. Germline loops: CDR1 LNHNV, CDR2 YYDKDF (reference sequence). CDR3 length: 16 residues. CDR3 DNA sequence: TGTGCCACCAGCAGAGCACGGGGACAGGTCTCCTACGAGCAGTACTTC. Amino acids: CATSRARGQVSYEQYF.

There are a few counts of this clone. The chain combines TRBV19 with TRBJ2-7; D unclear. Deletions cut 3 bases from V and 3 bases from J, with 9 bases between. Germline loops: CDR1 LNHDA, CDR2 SQIVND (reference sequence). This CDR3 spans 13 amino acids. CDR3 DNA: TGTGCCAGTAGTATCCTTCTCTACTACGAGCAGTACTTC. This codes for CASSILLYYEQYF.